Sequencing of this T cell receptor beta chain was carried out in a study of blood T cell repertoires in COVID-19. Libraries were prepared by immunoSEQ multiplex PCR; TCRdb keeps only in-frame clonotypes and omits some of them. The profile covers just over 650,000 clones, with around 90% appearing a single time and roughly 0.25% taken by the ten largest. The clonotype originates from a young woman with acute or convalescent COVID-19. The sequenced sample was peripheral blood.

The CDR3 DNA reads as TGTGCCAGCAGCCCAGGACAGAATAACTATGGCTACACCTTC. Translated: CASSPGQNNYGYTF. V and J are TRBV7-9 and TRBJ1-2, with D perhaps TRBD1 (6 bases). The V gene's germline CDR1 is SEHNR and CDR2 FQNEAQ (reference sequence). The CDR3 covers 14 residues. The V and J ends lost 5 bases and 1 base respectively, with 11 bases between them.